The next 13 T cell receptor beta chains were all read from a single sample in a study. TCRdb reprocessed the 5' RACE reads via MiXCR and lists one record per CDR3 protein. This table has 45,000 to 55,000 distinct CDR3 sequences, roughly 22% appearing once. The sequencing input was tumor-infiltrating naive CD4+ T cells sorted from the breast tumor. Subset described: naive CD4+ T cells, CD4+CD45RA+CD25-. All receptors come from a female donor with breast cancer.

This clonotype was found many times. The chain has TRBV6-1 and TRBJ1-1; D ambiguous. CDR1 is MNHNS and CDR2 is SASEGT in the germline V gene. V was cut by 1 base and J by 0 bases, with 12 bases left in between. This CDR3 has 16 amino acids. The CDR3: CASSEEIGKMNTEAFF. The CDR3 DNA is TGTGCCAGCAGTGAAGAGATTGGGAAGATGAACACTGAAGCTTTCTTT.

This clonotype has a handful of counts. The CDR3 region is CASSLLTVTDTQYF. The CDR3 DNA sequence: TGTGCCAGCAGCTTACTCACAGTCACAGATACGCAGTATTTT. V usage is TRBV7-2 and J usage is TRBJ2-3, with D unclear. Per the germline V gene, CDR1 is SGHTA and CDR2 is FQGNSA. The CDR3 contains 14 residues. Trimming left V 2 bases short and J 2 bases short, with 8 bases between.

In this sample, this clonotype turned up a few times. The chain carries TRBV4-2 and TRBJ1-2, with no clear D. Trimming cost V 0 bases and J 3 bases, with 8 bases left between them. Germline CDR1 is LGHNA and CDR2 is YNFKEQ. The CDR3 is 14 amino acids. The CDR3 nucleotides read TGTGCCAGCAGCCAAGATAGTACCGACTATGGCTACACCTTC. It translates to CASSQDSTDYGYTF.

Only a few counts were recorded for this clonotype. This chain joins TRBV7-3 and TRBJ2-5; no clear D. The germline gives CDR1 SGHTA, CDR2 FQGTGA. V lost 5 bases and J lost 2, with 12 bases in between. The CDR3 contains 14 residues. As DNA, the CDR3 is TGTGCCAGCAGCACCGCCGGGCCTCAAGAGACCCAGTACTTC. Translation gives CASSTAGPQETQYF.

This clonotype was recorded a few times. The V gene is TRBV12-3 or TRBV12-4, the J gene TRBJ2-3, with D maybe TRBD2 (6 bases). The V gene lost 6 bases and the J gene lost 10 bases, with 17 bases spanning the gap. This CDR3 has 13 amino acids. CDR3 region: CASSPTGLSPQYF. The CDR3, as DNA: TGTGCCAGCAGCCCCACGGGACTGTCTCCGCAGTATTTT.

The V and J genes are TRBV7-2 and TRBJ2-4; the match to TRBD2 covers 8 bases. CDR1 and CDR2 (germline): SGHTA, FQGNSA. V lost 3 bases, J lost 7 bases, and 5 bases stayed unmatched. The CDR3 has 14 amino acids. CDR3 DNA sequence: TGTGCCAGCAGCTTCGCGGGAGGTGGCAACATTCAGTACTTC. Protein: CASSFAGGGNIQYF.

This clonotype was detected many times. This sequence joins TRBV7-2 and TRBJ2-5; the D call may be TRBD1 or TRBD2 (6 bases each). Germline CDR1 SGHTA, CDR2 FQGNSA. V was shortened by 5 bases and J by 5 bases, with 15 bases between the two germline ends. The CDR3 loop spans 14 amino acids. The CDR3 spells CASSQGGPGETQYF. DNA of the CDR3: TGTGCCAGCAGCCAAGGGGGGCCGGGGGAGACCCAGTACTTC.

This clonotype has more than one count but fewer than ten. The J gene is TRBJ1-1, the V gene TRBV27, with D unresolved. There are 13 residues in the CDR3. The V end was cut by 3 bases, the J end by 5 bases, with 10 bases between. CDR1 MNHEY and CDR2 SMNVEV come from the germline V gene (reference sequence). As DNA, the CDR3 is TGTGCCAGCAGTTTCCGGGAGCAAACTGAAGCTTTCTTT. Translating it yields CASSFREQTEAFF.

This chain's CDR3 is CASRPGQGYGYTF. The CDR3 DNA reads as TGTGCCAGCAGGCCGGGACAGGGGTATGGCTACACCTTC. This chain links TRBV2 with TRBJ1-2, with 10 bases aligning to TRBD1. This CDR3 has 13 amino acids. Trimming removed 6 bases from V and 5 bases from J; junction bases left unmatched: 3. Per the germline V gene, CDR1 is SNHLY and CDR2 is FYNNEI.

The CDR3 nucleotides read TGTGCCAGCAGCTTACCCGGGACAGGGGGCTTCGGCAATCAGCCCCAGCATTTT. Its translation: CASSLPGTGGFGNQPQHF. The chain carries TRBV7-6 and TRBJ1-5; 12 nucleotides agree with TRBD1. Germline assignment: CDR1 SGHVS and CDR2 FNYEAQ. The J segment lost 2 bases and the V segment lost 2 bases, leaving 7 bases of the junction unmatched. CDR3 size: 18 residues.

By proportion, this clonotype is medium-sized. The chain links TRBV20-1 to TRBJ1-3; D is undetermined. The CDR3 totals 15 residues. CDR1 and CDR2 (germline): DFQATT, SNEGSKA (reference sequence). Between the trimmed V and J ends, which lost 3 bases and 4 bases, there was a span of 16 bases. The CDR3 loop reads CSARSGSLAGNTIYF. The CDR3 nucleotides read TGCAGTGCTAGGAGTGGGAGCCTCGCGGGAAACACCATATATTTT.

Worth noting for this clonotype: At one end the junction does not follow the germline gene, possibly because of a read error. This sequence joins TRBV7-9 and TRBJ2-1; a weak D match, TRBD2 (6 bases). CDR1 is SEHNR, CDR2 FQNEAQ, per germline (reference sequence). The CDR3 is made up of 13 amino acids. For the CDR3, the DNA is TGTGCCAGCAGCTCCGGTCGGGGGTCCCAGCAGCTCTTC. Its translation: CASSSGRGSQQLF. The variable domain in full, with the rest retrieved from reference TRBV7-9 and TRBJ2-1, is DTGVSQNPRHKITKRGQNVTFRCDPISEHNRLYWYRQTLGQGPEFLTYFQNEAQLEKSRLLSDRFSAERPKGSFSTLEIQRTEQGDSAMYLCASSSGRGSQQLFGPGTRLTVL.

The chain combines TRBV20-1 with TRBJ2-1; possibly TRBD2 for D (6 bases). CDR1 DFQATT and CDR2 SNEGSKA come from the germline V gene (reference sequence). Trimming shortened V by 0 bases and J by 2 bases, and 11 bases separated the two germline ends. The CDR3 has 15 amino acids. CDR3: CSARDYSGPYNEQFF. CDR3 bases: TGCAGTGCTAGAGACTATAGCGGTCCCTACAATGAGCAGTTCTTC.